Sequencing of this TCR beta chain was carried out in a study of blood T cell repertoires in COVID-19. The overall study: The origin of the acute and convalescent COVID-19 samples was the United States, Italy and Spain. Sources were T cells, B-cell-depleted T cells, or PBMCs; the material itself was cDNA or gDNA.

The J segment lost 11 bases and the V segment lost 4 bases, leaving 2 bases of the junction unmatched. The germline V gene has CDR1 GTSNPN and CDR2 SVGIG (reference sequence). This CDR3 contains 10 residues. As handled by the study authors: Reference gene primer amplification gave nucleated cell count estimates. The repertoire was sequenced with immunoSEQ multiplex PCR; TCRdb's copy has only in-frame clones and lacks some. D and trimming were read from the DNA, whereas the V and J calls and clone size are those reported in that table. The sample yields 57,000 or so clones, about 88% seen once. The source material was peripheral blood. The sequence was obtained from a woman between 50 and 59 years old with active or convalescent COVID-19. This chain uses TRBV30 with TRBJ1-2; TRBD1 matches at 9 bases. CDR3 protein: CAWKTGGYTF. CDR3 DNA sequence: TGTGCCTGGAAGACAGGGGGATACACCTTC.